A single sample is the source of the 9 T cell receptor beta chains below, sequenced in a study of cytomegalovirus exposure and HLA in healthy donors. A multiplex PCR was run with 60 Vbeta primers and 13 Jbeta primers. TCRdb keeps only in-frame clones here, not all; method: immunoSEQ multiplex PCR. The repertoire holds about 110,000 clones, with just under 70% as singletons. Material: PBMCs. All receptors come from a woman aged 70-85 years in good health and CMV-seropositive.

This clone has just one count. This CDR3 is also generated by other DNA sequences in the sample. The chain combines TRBV7-9 with TRBJ2-5; D is unresolved. CDR3 length: 11 residues. V was trimmed by 5 bases and J by 5 bases, leaving 6 bases between them. The V gene's germline CDR1 is SEHNR and CDR2 FQNEAQ (reference sequence). CDR3 coding DNA: TGTGCCAGCAGCCTTAGTGAGACCCAGTACTTC. The encoded protein is CASSLSETQYF.

The V call is TRBV9, the J call TRBJ1-6, with TRBD1 matching over 7 bases. Germline lookup yields CDR1 SGDLS and CDR2 YYNGEE. This CDR3 has 15 amino acids. Losses at the gene ends were 4 bases for V and 7 bases for J; bases not matched to a gene: 8. The CDR3: CASSPGPGQNSPLHF. The CDR3 DNA reads TGTGCCAGCAGCCCTGGTCCGGGACAGAATTCACCCCTCCACTTT.

The V and J genes are TRBV4-1 and TRBJ2-1; 10 bases are shared with TRBD1. CDR1 and CDR2 (germline): MGHRA, YSYEKL. J lost 2 bases, V lost 0 bases, and 7 bases had no gene match. The CDR3 runs to 18 residues. The CDR3 reads CASSQELTGGIAYNEQFF. DNA of the CDR3: TGCGCCAGCAGCCAAGAATTGACAGGGGGCATCGCCTACAATGAGCAGTTCTTC.

V gene TRBV30 combines with J gene TRBJ2-7; D ambiguous. CDR1 and CDR2 from the germline V gene are GTSNPN and SVGIG (reference sequence). The CDR3 has 13 residues. V dropped 3 bases and J dropped 0 bases, with 9 bases sitting between them. CDR3 coding DNA: TGTGCCTGGAGACGGTCAGGCTCCTACGAGCAGTACTTC. It is translated as CAWRRSGSYEQYF.

This clone showed up just a few times. The chain recombines TRBV5-1 with TRBJ2-7, with 9 bases lining up with TRBD1. The CDR3 consists of 13 residues. V lost 5 bases and J lost 5; bases outside the gene matches: 5. Germline CDR1 SGHRS, CDR2 YFSETQ. The CDR3 DNA reads TGCGCCAGCAGTACAGGGGGCGCGCACGAGCAGTACTTC. Translating it yields CASSTGGAHEQYF.

This chain joins TRBV28 and TRBJ2-5; 10 nucleotides align to TRBD2. V trimming: 2 bases; J trimming: 2 bases; junction bases outside the gene matches: 2. Germline CDR1 and CDR2: MDHEN and SYDVKM. This CDR3 is built from 15 residues. CDR3 loop: CASSLIAGGQETQYF. For the CDR3, the DNA is TGTGCCAGCAGTTTAATAGCGGGGGGACAAGAGACCCAGTACTTC.

V gene TRBV5-6 combines with J gene TRBJ1-6; tentatively, D is TRBD1 (6 bases). This CDR3 is built from 15 residues. Germline CDR1 reads SGHDT; CDR2 reads YYEEEE. V lost 4 bases to trimming and J lost 7 bases, with 15 bases between them. The CDR3 loop is CASSPRGTPNSPLHF. The CDR3 coding sequence is TGTGCCAGCAGCCCCCGTGGGACACCCAATTCACCCCTCCACTTT.

This sequence joins TRBV6-1 and TRBJ2-7; the D gene is possibly TRBD1 (5 bases). Germline CDR1 and CDR2: MNHNS and SASEGT. The CDR3 totals 12 residues. Trimming left V 7 bases short and J 3 bases short, with 10 bases between. DNA for the CDR3: TGTGCCAGCATGACAGAGTTCTACGAGCAGTACTTC. This translates into CASMTEFYEQYF.

The chain recombines TRBV6-6 with TRBJ1-1, with 9 bases lining up with TRBD1. The germline CDR1 and CDR2 sequences are MNHNY and SVGAGI (reference sequence). V was clipped by 6 bases and J by 8 bases; unmatched bases: 4. This CDR3 has 12 amino acids. CDR3 in amino acids: CASRKGQGEAFF. DNA of the CDR3: TGTGCCAGCAGGAAAGGACAGGGGGAAGCTTTCTTT.